The clone carrying this T cell receptor beta chain was recorded only once. Its antigen is as yet unknown. PCR amplification relied on 60 Vbeta primers (plus 13 Jbeta primers). The protocol was immunoSEQ multiplex PCR, while the TCRdb copy is restricted to in-frame clones and leaves out a portion. Of roughly 80,000 clones detected, 65% to 85% appear once; the ten largest clones hold 2% to 3%. This sample stems from a study of cytomegalovirus exposure and HLA in healthy donors. About the study: Early release data held 85 million or so unique TCRs from HLA-typed donors.

V was cut by 8 bases and J by 2 bases, with 16 bases left in between. Germline loops: CDR1 SGHDT, CDR2 YYEEEE. This CDR3 comprises 15 residues. General study findings and limits: Information on immune exposure was restricted to one variable (CMV serostatus).

V and J are TRBV5-6 and TRBJ2-2, with D possibly being TRBD2 (6 bases). The TCR comes from a woman between 45 and 65 years old in good health and CMV-seronegative. Sequenced material: PBMCs. The CDR3, as DNA: TGTGCCAGTTTCGAGCTGGGGACTAACACCGGGGAGCTGTTTTTT. Translated, it gives CASFELGTNTGELFF. Drawing the rest from reference TRBV5-6 and TRBJ2-2, the complete variable domain is DAGVTQSPTHLIKTRGQQVTLRCSPKSGHDTVSWYQQALGQGPQFIFQYYEEEERQRGNFPDRFSGHQFPNYSSELNVNALLLGDSALYLCASFELGTNTGELFFGEGSRLTVL.